One sample yielded the 14 T cell receptor beta chains listed below, sequenced in a study of blood T cell repertoires in COVID-19. The data were produced by immunoSEQ multiplex PCR, yet TCRdb's version contains in-frame clones alone and is incomplete. In the table there are 200,000 to 300,000 clones, about four fifths of which are singletons. The sequencing input was peripheral blood. The receptors were gathered from a woman at least 80 years old with COVID-19, enrolled during active disease.

Comments on this clone: Other nucleotide sequences in the sample specify the same CDR3. The rearrangement links TRBV24-1 to TRBJ2-3; D is uncertain. This CDR3 comprises 13 residues. The ends were cut back, 4 bases at V and 1 base at J, with 5 bases in the middle. Germline CDR1 is KGHDR and CDR2 is SFDVKD. The CDR3 coding sequence is TGTGCCACCAGTGAGTCTGGCACAGATACGCAGTATTTT. Translation gives CATSESGTDTQYF.

In regard to this clone: Other DNA sequences in this specimen translate into the identical CDR3. This chain links TRBV6-2 or TRBV6-3 with TRBJ1-5, with 7 bases identical to TRBD1. With 3 bases clipped from V and 2 bases from J, the junction kept 4 bases outside the gene matches. CDR3 length: 15 amino acids. CDR1 and CDR2 (germline): MNHEY, SVGEGT. The CDR3 reads CASSYTGAGNQPQHF. The CDR3, as DNA: TGTGCCAGCAGTTATACAGGGGCGGGCAATCAGCCCCAGCATTTT.

The count of this clone is one. This sequence joins TRBV5-1 and TRBJ1-1, with 10 bases lining up with TRBD1. Germline CDR1 and CDR2: SGHRS and YFSETQ. V was pared by 4 bases and J by 8 bases, with 8 bases of the junction left unmatched. The CDR3 spans 14 residues. CDR3 amino acids: CASSHSKGQGEAFF. CDR3 DNA: TGCGCCAGCAGCCACTCAAAGGGACAGGGGGAAGCTTTCTTT. The complete variable domain, with remaining parts taken from reference TRBV5-1 and TRBJ1-1, reads KAGVTQTPRYLIKTRGQQVTLSCSPISGHRSVSWYQQTPGQGLQFLFEYFSETQRNKGNFPGRFSGRQFSNSRSEMNVSTLELGDSALYLCASSHSKGQGEAFFGQGTRLTVV.

This clone was recorded only once. Other DNA sequences from this sample encode an identical CDR3 as well. The gene calls are TRBV7-3 and TRBJ1-1; D remains ambiguous. Germline V CDR1 and CDR2: SGHTA, FQGTGA. The CDR3 extends over 14 amino acids. Trimming took 5 bases from V and 1 from J, leaving 11 bases between them. CDR3 residues: CASSPGHSNTEAFF. CDR3 sequence (DNA): TGTGCCAGCAGCCCGGGTCATTCGAACACTGAAGCTTTCTTT.

The chain links TRBV7-3 to TRBJ2-3; 7 bases fit TRBD2. The J segment lost 4 bases and the V segment lost 1 base, leaving 2 bases of the junction unmatched. CDR1 SGHTA and CDR2 FQGTGA come from the germline V gene. The CDR3 is made up of 14 amino acids. The CDR3 region is CASSLIGGSDTQYF. The CDR3 DNA sequence: TGTGCCAGCAGCTTAATCGGGGGGTCAGATACGCAGTATTTT.

J is TRBJ1-4 and V is TRBV10-3; D is undetermined. V dropped 3 bases and J dropped 4 bases, with 6 bases sitting between them. CDR3 size: 13 residues. The germline V gene has CDR1 ENHRY and CDR2 SYGVKD. The CDR3 nucleotides are TGTGCCATCAGTGAACTCCATAATGAAAAACTGTTTTTT. Its translation: CAISELHNEKLFF.

This clone appeared a few times. The chain has TRBV11-3 and TRBJ1-1; D gene uncertain. CDR3 length equals 13 residues. V was pared by 1 base and J by 6 bases, with 9 bases between. Germline V gene data show CDR1 as SGHNT and CDR2 as YENEEA. CDR3 sequence reads: CASSLAWHAEAFF. CDR3 nucleotide sequence: TGTGCCAGCAGCTTAGCGTGGCATGCTGAAGCTTTCTTT.

In regard to this clone: The conserved phenylalanine or tryptophan is not found at the CDR3 terminus, so this likely reflects a read error. The limits of the CDR3 on the DNA are not certain, so only TCRdb's listed CDR3 is given. The chain joins TRBV6-1 to TRBJ2-7; the table calls TRBD2, which could not be checked here. The CDR3 numbers 11 amino acids, ends counted. From germline, CDR1 is MNHNS and CDR2 SASEGT. This chain's CDR3 is CASSERLVRSL.

The chain carries TRBV5-1 and TRBJ1-4; 9 bases match TRBD1. CDR1 is SGHRS and CDR2 is YFSETQ in the germline V gene. With V trimmed by 4 bases and J by 3 bases, 10 bases remained unmatched. CDR3 length: 17 amino acids. As DNA, the CDR3 is TGCGCCAGCAGCCCACAGGGGGCCGAAGTGGCTAATGAAAAACTGTTTTTT. It translates to CASSPQGAEVANEKLFF.

The V gene is TRBV2, the J gene TRBJ2-2, with 12 nucleotides matching TRBD2. The V gene's germline CDR1 is SNHLY and CDR2 FYNNEI. The CDR3 length is 19 residues. J gave up 4 bases and V 1 base, and 10 bases lay outside the gene matches. The CDR3 reads CASSEERASGGAGTGELFF. The CDR3 region has the DNA TGTGCCAGCAGTGAAGAAAGGGCTAGCGGGGGGGCCGGCACCGGGGAGCTGTTTTTT.

The chain is built from TRBV5-8 and TRBJ1-1; TRBD1 matches at 7 bases. Per the germline V gene, CDR1 is SGHTS and CDR2 is YDEGEE. CDR3 length equals 15 residues. Unmatched junction bases numbered 8, after V lost 4 bases and J lost 2 bases. The CDR3 coding sequence is TGTGCCAGCAGCGGGGTGGGACAGCGAAACACTGAAGCTTTCTTT. Translating it yields CASSGVGQRNTEAFF.

The rearrangement links TRBV14 to TRBJ2-7; D is possibly TRBD2 (6 bases). Germline CDR1 is SGHDN and CDR2 is FVKESK. The ends were cut back, 5 bases at V and 2 bases at J, with 16 bases in the middle. There are 15 residues in the CDR3. The CDR3 nucleotides are TGTGCCAGCAGCTCCGGCCCAGGGAGGCCCTACGAGCAGTACTTC. It yields the protein CASSSGPGRPYEQYF.

This sequence joins TRBV28 and TRBJ2-7, with 11 bases fitting TRBD2. Unmatched junction bases numbered 8, after V lost 7 bases and J lost 3 bases. The CDR3 is 15 amino acids. The germline V gene has CDR1 MDHEN and CDR2 SYDVKM. The CDR3 protein is CASIRIAGGNYEQYF. The CDR3, as DNA: TGTGCCAGCATACGGATAGCGGGAGGGAACTACGAGCAGTACTTC.

The genes are TRBV6-6 and TRBJ1-4, with 8 bases lining up with TRBD1. This CDR3 is 13 amino acids long. Germline lookup yields CDR1 MNHNY and CDR2 SVGAGI (reference sequence). J was trimmed by 12 bases and V by 2 bases; bases with no gene match: 5. The CDR3 DNA sequence: TGTGCCAGCAGTTACGGGCAGGGGGCCCAACTGTTTTTT. Translation: CASSYGQGAQLFF.